The 12 T cell receptor beta chains in this list originate from one sample, sequenced in a study of shared clonotypes between healthy human individuals. Terminally differentiated effector memory CD45RA+ cells were excluded from the naive CD8 cells, which were CD45RO-negative and positively selected for CCR7. Assay: immunoSEQ multiplex PCR; the TCRdb copy retains only in-frame clones and omits some. The sample holds about 820,000 clones, about 92% seen once. The sample consisted of naive CD8+ T cells sorted from blood. These receptors originate from a man aged 25 to 45 in good health.

This clone occurred a few times. V is TRBV10-2 and J is TRBJ2-5; D ambiguous. CDR1 is WSHSY and CDR2 is SAAADI in the germline V gene. The CDR3 has 12 amino acids. V lost 5 bases to trimming and J lost 3 bases, with 7 bases between them. CDR3 region: CASSFIEETQYF. CDR3 nucleotide sequence: TGCGCCAGCAGTTTTATCGAAGAGACCCAGTACTTC.

V gene TRBV4-2 combines with J gene TRBJ2-1, with TRBD2 matching 12 bases. Germline values: CDR1 LGHNA, CDR2 YNFKEQ. This CDR3 has 18 residues. Unmatched junction bases numbered 12, after V lost 0 bases and J lost 9 bases. This CDR3 reads CASSQDALLAGGPGEQFF. The CDR3 nucleotides read TGTGCCAGCAGCCAAGATGCATTGCTAGCGGGAGGGCCAGGTGAGCAGTTCTTC.

The V and J genes are TRBV27 and TRBJ2-7, with 11 nucleotides matching TRBD2. Germline-derived CDR1 and CDR2 are MNHEY and SMNVEV (reference sequence). Trimming took 5 bases from V and 3 from J; bases not matched to a gene: 18. The CDR3 is 19 residues long. CDR3 residues: CASSLTGTGGLAGHYEQYF. CDR3 coding DNA: TGTGCCAGCAGTCTCACCGGGACAGGCGGACTAGCGGGCCACTACGAGCAGTACTTC.

The rearrangement joins TRBV7-8 to TRBJ1-1, with D possibly matching TRBD1 (5 bases). Germline CDR1 reads SGHVS; CDR2 reads FQNEAQ. Trimming removed 8 bases at V and 0 bases at J, with 13 bases between. There are 14 residues in the CDR3. DNA of the CDR3: TGTGCCAGCGCTTCGGGACTTCTGAACACTGAAGCTTTCTTT. Translation: CASASGLLNTEAFF.

The V gene is TRBV29-1, the J gene TRBJ2-7, with D perhaps TRBD1 (6 bases). V lost 7 bases, J lost 3 bases, and 16 bases lay in between. CDR3 length equals 13 residues. Germline V gives CDR1 SQVTM, CDR2 ANQGSEA. The CDR3 reads CSAVTGAIYEQYF. As DNA, the CDR3 is TGCAGCGCTGTGACAGGTGCTATCTACGAGCAGTACTTC.

This clone was counted once. The rearrangement uses TRBV7-3 and TRBJ2-1, with 7 bases aligning to TRBD1. V trimming: 7 bases; J trimming: 4 bases; junction bases outside the gene matches: 4. CDR3 size: 13 residues. Germline V gene sequence: CDR1 SGHTA, CDR2 FQGTGA. Written as DNA, the CDR3 is TGTGCCAGCACCGAGGGACAGTACAATGAGCAGTTCTTC. Translating it yields CASTEGQYNEQFF.

The chain combines TRBV28 with TRBJ2-3; the match to TRBD2 covers 13 bases. V lost 4 bases and J lost 5; bases outside the gene matches: 6. The CDR3 extends over 16 amino acids. CDR1 is MDHEN, CDR2 SYDVKM, per germline. CDR3: CASSSGTSGKRDTQYF. In nucleotides, the CDR3 is TGTGCCAGCAGTTCCGGGACTAGCGGGAAGAGAGATACGCAGTATTTT.

This clone was detected a few times. The chain is built from TRBV5-1 and TRBJ1-2, with 7 bases aligning to TRBD1. CDR3 size: 16 residues. The germline V gene has CDR1 SGHRS and CDR2 YFSETQ. Trimming at V came to 0 bases and at J to 7 bases, leaving 12 bases not matched to a gene. CDR3 nucleotide sequence: TGCGCCAGCAGCTTGGAGGGGGCCGTCTCGGATGGTGGCTACACCTTC. Translating gives CASSLEGAVSDGGYTF.

The genes are TRBV9 and TRBJ2-3, with 8 bases lining up with TRBD2. The CDR3 totals 15 residues. After removal of 4 bases from V and 3 bases from J, the junction contained 7 bases not matched to a gene. Germline-derived CDR1 and CDR2 are SGDLS and YYNGEE. The CDR3 here is CASSSPTSVTDTQYF. CDR3 DNA: TGTGCCAGCAGCTCCCCGACTAGCGTAACAGATACGCAGTATTTT.

Remarks on this clone: The sample contains more than one DNA sequence encoding this CDR3. The gene calls are TRBV6-5 and TRBJ2-7; D is unresolved. V lost 0 bases, J lost 6 bases, and 6 bases lay in between. This CDR3 region has 12 residues. The germline V gene has CDR1 MNHEY and CDR2 SVGAGI. This CDR3 reads CASSYSGFEQYF. As DNA, the CDR3 is TGTGCCAGCAGTTACTCGGGTTTCGAGCAGTACTTC.

The chain recombines TRBV28 with TRBJ2-1; TRBD1 matches 12 bases. The CDR3 sequence is 16 residues long. CDR1 is MDHEN, CDR2 SYDVKM, per germline. V gave up 8 bases and J gave up 5 bases; unmatched junction bases: 10. Here the CDR3 reads CASSRDRGLWDNEQFF. CDR3 nucleotides: TGTGCCAGCTCCCGGGACAGGGGGCTCTGGGACAATGAGCAGTTCTTC.

The J gene is TRBJ2-3, the V gene TRBV7-9; TRBD1 agrees at 9 bases. Per germline, CDR1 SEHNR and CDR2 FQNEAQ (reference sequence). The CDR3 has 13 amino acids. The V gene end was trimmed by 5 bases and the J gene end by 5 bases; junction bases not matched to a gene: 2. The CDR3 DNA reads TGTGCCAGCAGCCACAGGGGGCAAGATACGCAGTATTTT. This gives the protein CASSHRGQDTQYF.